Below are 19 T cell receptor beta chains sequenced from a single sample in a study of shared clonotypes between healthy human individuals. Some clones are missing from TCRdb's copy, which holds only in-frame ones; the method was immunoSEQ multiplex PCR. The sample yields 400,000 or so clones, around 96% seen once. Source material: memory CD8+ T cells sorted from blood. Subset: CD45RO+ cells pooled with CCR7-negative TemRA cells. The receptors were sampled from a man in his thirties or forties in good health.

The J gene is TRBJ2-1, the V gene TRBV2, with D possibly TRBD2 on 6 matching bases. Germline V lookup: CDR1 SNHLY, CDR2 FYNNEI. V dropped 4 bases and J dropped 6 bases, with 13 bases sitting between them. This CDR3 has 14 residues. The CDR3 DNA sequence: TGTGCCAGCAGTGCCACGGGAGAGGGCAATGAGCAGTTCTTC. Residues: CASSATGEGNEQFF. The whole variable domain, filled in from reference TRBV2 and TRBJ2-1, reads EPEVTQTPSHQVTQMGQEVILRCVPISNHLYFYWYRQILGQKVEFLVSFYNNEISEKSEIFDDQFSVERPDGSNFTLKIRSTKLEDSAMYFCASSATGEGNEQFFGPGTRLTVL.

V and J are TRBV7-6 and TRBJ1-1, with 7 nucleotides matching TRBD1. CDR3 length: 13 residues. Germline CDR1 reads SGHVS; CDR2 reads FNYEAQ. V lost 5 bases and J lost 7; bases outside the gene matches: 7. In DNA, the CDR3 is TGTGCCAGCAGCCCTGGACAGGCCCTTGAAGCTTTCTTT. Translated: CASSPGQALEAFF.

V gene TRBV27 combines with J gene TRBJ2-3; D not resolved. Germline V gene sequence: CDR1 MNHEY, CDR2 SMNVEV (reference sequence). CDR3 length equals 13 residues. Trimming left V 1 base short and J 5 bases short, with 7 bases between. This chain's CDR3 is CASSLLPIDTQYF. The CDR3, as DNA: TGTGCCAGCAGTTTATTGCCGATAGATACGCAGTATTTT.

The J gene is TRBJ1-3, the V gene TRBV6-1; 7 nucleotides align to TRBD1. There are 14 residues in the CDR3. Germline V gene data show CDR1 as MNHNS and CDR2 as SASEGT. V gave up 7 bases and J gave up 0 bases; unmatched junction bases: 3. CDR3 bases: TGTGCCAGCATTGGGACAGTCTCTGGAAACACCATATATTTT. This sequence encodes CASIGTVSGNTIYF.

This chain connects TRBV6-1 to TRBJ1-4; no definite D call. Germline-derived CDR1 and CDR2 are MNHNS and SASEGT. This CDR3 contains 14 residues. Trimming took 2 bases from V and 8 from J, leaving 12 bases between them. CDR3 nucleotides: TGTGCCAGCAGTGAAAGGGTTAGGTCAGAAAAACTGTTTTTT. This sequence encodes CASSERVRSEKLFF.

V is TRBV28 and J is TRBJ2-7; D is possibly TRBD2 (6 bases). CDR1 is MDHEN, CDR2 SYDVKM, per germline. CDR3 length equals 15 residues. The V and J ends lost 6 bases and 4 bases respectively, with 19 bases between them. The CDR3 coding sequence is TGTGCCAGCAGCCCAGGTGGCGGGGCGACTTACGAGCAGTACTTC. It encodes CASSPGGGATYEQYF.

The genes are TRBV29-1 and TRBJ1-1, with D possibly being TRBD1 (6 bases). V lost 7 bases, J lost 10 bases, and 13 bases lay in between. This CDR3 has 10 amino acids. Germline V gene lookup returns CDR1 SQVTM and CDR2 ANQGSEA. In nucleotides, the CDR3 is TGCAGCGCCGGGGGGCTGTCAGCTTTCTTT. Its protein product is CSAGGLSAFF.

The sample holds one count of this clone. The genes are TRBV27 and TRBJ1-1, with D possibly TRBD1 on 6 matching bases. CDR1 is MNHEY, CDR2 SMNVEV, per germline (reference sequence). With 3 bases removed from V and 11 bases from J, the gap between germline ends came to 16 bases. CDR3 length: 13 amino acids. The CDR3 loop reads CASSFQGLGLAFF. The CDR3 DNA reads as TGTGCCAGCAGTTTCCAGGGGCTGGGTTTGGCTTTCTTT.

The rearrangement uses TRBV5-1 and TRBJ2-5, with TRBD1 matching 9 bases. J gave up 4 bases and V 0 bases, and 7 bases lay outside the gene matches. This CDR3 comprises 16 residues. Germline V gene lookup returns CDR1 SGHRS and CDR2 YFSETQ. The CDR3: CASSLVGDRGSETQYF. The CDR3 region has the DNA TGCGCCAGCAGCTTGGTAGGAGACAGGGGGTCAGAGACCCAGTACTTC. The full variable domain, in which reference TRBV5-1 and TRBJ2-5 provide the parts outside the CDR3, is KAGVTQTPRYLIKTRGQQVTLSCSPISGHRSVSWYQQTPGQGLQFLFEYFSETQRNKGNFPGRFSGRQFSNSRSEMNVSTLELGDSALYLCASSLVGDRGSETQYFGPGTRLLVL.

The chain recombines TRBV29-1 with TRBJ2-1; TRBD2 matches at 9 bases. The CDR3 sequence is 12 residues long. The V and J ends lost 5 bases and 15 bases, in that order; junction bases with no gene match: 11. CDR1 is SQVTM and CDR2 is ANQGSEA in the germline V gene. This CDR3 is CSVRIWGGRGFF. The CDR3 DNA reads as TGCAGCGTTAGGATCTGGGGCGGGAGGGGGTTCTTC.

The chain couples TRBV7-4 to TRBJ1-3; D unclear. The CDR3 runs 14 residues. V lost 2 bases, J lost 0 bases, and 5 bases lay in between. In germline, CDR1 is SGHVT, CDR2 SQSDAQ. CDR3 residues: CASSLRVSGNTIYF. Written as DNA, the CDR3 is TGTGCCAGCAGCTTACGGGTCTCTGGAAACACCATATATTTT.

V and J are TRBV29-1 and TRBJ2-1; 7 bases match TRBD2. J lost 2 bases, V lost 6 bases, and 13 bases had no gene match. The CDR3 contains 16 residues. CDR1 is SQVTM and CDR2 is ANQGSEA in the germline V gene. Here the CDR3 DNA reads TGCAGCGTCCAAGGCGCGGGAGAAAGTCCCTACAATGAGCAGTTCTTC. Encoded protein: CSVQGAGESPYNEQFF.

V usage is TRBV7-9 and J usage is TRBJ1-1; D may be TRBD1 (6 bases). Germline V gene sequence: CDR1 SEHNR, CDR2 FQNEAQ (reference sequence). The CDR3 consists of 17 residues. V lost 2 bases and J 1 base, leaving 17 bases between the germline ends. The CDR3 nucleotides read TGTGCCAGCAGCTTATTGGCAGTGGGGGGCCGGAACACTGAAGCTTTCTTT. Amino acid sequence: CASSLLAVGGRNTEAFF.

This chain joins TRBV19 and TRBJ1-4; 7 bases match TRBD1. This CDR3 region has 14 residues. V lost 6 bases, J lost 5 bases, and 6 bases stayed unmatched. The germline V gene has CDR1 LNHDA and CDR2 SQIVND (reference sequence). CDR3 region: CASSRDSKNEKLFF. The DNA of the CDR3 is TGTGCCAGTAGCAGGGACAGCAAAAATGAAAAACTGTTTTTT.

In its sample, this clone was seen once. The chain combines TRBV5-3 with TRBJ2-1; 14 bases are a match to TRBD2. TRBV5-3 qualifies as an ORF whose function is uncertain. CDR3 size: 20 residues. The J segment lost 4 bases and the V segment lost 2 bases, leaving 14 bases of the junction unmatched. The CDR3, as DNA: TGTGCCAGAAGCTTTAGCTGGACTAGCGGGAGGTACTACCAGTACAATGAGCAGTTCTTC. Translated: CARSFSWTSGRYYQYNEQFF.

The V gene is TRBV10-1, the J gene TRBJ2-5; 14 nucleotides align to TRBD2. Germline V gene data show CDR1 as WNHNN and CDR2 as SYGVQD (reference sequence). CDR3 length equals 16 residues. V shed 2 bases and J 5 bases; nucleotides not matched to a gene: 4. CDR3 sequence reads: CASSEGTSGSGETQYF. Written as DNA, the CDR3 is TGCGCCAGCAGTGAGGGGACTAGCGGGAGCGGGGAGACCCAGTACTTC.

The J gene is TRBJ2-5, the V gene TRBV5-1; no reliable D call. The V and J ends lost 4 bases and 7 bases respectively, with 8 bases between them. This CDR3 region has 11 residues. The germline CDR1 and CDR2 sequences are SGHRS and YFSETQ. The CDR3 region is CASSLEGTQYF. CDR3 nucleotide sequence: TGCGCCAGCAGCCTGGAAGGGACCCAGTACTTC.

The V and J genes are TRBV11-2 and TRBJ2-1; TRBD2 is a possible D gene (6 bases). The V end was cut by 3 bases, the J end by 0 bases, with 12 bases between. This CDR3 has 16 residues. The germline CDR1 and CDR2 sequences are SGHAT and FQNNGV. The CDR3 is CASSLTRGFSYNEQFF. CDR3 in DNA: TGTGCCAGCAGCTTGACGCGGGGCTTCTCCTACAATGAGCAGTTCTTC.

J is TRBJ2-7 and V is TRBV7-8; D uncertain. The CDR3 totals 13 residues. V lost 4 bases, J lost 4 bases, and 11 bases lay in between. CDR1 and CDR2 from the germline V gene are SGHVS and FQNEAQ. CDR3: CASSSREWYEQYF. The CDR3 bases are TGTGCCAGCAGCTCTAGGGAATGGTACGAGCAGTACTTC.